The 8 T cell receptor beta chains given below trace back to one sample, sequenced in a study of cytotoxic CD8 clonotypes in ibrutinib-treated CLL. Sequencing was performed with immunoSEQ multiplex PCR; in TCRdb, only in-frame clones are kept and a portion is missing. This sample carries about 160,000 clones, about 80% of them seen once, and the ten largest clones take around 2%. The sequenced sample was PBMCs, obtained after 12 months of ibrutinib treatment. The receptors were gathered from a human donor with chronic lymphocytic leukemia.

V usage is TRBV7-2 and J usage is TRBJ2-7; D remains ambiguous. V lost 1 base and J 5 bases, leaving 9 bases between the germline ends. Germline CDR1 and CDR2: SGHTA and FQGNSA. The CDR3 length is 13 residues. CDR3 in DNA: TGTGCCAGCAGCTTAGTAATCGCGAACGAGCAGTACTTC. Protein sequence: CASSLVIANEQYF.

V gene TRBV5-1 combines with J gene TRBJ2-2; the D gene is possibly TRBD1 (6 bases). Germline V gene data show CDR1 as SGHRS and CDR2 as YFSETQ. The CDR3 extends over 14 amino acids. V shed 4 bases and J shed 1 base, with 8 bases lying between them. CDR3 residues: CASSETGNTGELFF. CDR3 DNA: TGCGCCAGCAGCGAGACAGGGAACACCGGGGAGCTGTTTTTT. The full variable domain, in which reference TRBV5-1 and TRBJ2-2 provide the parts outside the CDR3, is KAGVTQTPRYLIKTRGQQVTLSCSPISGHRSVSWYQQTPGQGLQFLFEYFSETQRNKGNFPGRFSGRQFSNSRSEMNVSTLELGDSALYLCASSETGNTGELFFGEGSRLTVL.

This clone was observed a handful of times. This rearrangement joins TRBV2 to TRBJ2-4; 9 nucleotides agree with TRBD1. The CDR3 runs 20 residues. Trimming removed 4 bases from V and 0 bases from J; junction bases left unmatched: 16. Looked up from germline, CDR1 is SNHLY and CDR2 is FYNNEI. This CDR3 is CASSVPLRPGQGLAKNIQYF. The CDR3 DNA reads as TGTGCCAGCAGTGTCCCTCTCCGGCCGGGACAGGGACTAGCCAAAAACATTCAGTACTTC.

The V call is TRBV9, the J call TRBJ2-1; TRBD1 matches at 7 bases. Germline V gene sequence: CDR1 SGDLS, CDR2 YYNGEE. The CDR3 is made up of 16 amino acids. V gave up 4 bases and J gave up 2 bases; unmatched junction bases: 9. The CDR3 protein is CASSFARDRAYNEQFF. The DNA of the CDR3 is TGTGCCAGCAGCTTCGCCCGGGACAGAGCCTACAATGAGCAGTTCTTC.

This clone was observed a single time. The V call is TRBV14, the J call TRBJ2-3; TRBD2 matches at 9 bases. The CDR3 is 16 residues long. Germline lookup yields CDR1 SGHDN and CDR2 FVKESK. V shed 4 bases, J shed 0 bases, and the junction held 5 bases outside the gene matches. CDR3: CASSLSSGVSTDTQYF. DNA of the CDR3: TGTGCCAGCAGCCTTTCTAGCGGGGTTAGCACAGATACGCAGTATTTT.

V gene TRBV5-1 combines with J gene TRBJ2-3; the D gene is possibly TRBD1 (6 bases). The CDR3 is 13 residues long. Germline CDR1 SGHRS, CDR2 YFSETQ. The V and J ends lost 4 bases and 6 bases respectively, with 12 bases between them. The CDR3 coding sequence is TGCGCCAGCAGCGAACCAGGGGATGATACGCAGTATTTT. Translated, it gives CASSEPGDDTQYF.

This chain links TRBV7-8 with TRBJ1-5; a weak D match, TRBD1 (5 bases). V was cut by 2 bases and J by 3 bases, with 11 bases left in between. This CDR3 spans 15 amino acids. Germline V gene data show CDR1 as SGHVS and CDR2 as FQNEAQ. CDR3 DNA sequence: TGTGCCAGCAGCTTACAGGGTCAGCACAATCAGCCCCAGCATTTT. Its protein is CASSLQGQHNQPQHF. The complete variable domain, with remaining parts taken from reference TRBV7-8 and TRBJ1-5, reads GAGVSQSPRYKVAKRGQDVALRCDPISGHVSLFWYQQALGQGPEFLTYFQNEAQLDKSGLPSDRFFAERPEGSVSTLKIQRTQQEDSAVYLCASSLQGQHNQPQHFGDGTRLSIL.

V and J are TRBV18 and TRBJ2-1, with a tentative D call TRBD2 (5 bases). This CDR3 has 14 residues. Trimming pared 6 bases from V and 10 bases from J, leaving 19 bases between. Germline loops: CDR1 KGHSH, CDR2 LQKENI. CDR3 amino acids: CASSGERASMEQFF. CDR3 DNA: TGTGCCAGCTCCGGGGAGCGAGCGTCAATGGAGCAGTTCTTC.